The 27 T cell receptor beta chains below all came from one sample that was sequenced in a study of cytomegalovirus exposure and HLA in healthy donors. The PCR had 60 Vbeta and 13 Jbeta primers. Only in-frame clones appear in the TCRdb table, and some are missing; sequencing was by immunoSEQ multiplex PCR. The table includes roughly 140,000 clones, 80% detected once. The sequencing sample was made of PBMCs. The receptors come from a female donor in good health and CMV-seronegative.

Points on this clone: The same CDR3 is also encoded by other DNA sequences in this sample. The chain combines TRBV7-9 with TRBJ1-1; D ambiguous. V shed 4 bases and J shed 1 base, with 7 bases lying between them. The CDR3 has 13 amino acids. The germline V gene has CDR1 SEHNR and CDR2 FQNEAQ (reference sequence). CDR3 nucleotide sequence: TGTGCCAGCAGCTCGACGGGGAACACTGAAGCTTTCTTT. It is translated as CASSSTGNTEAFF.

The V and J genes are TRBV13 and TRBJ2-7; 10 bases are a match to TRBD1. Germline CDR1 PRHDT, CDR2 FYEKMQ (reference sequence). The CDR3 is made up of 15 amino acids. V lost 5 bases and J lost 2; bases outside the gene matches: 6. The CDR3, as DNA: TGTGCCAGCAGCCTGGGACAGGGGACTCCCTACGAGCAGTACTTC. It is translated as CASSLGQGTPYEQYF.

This clone has a handful of counts. The chain has TRBV7-2 and TRBJ1-4, with D perhaps matching TRBD1 (5 bases). This CDR3 spans 13 amino acids. V was trimmed by 5 bases and J by 8 bases, leaving 12 bases between them. Per the germline V gene, CDR1 is SGHTA and CDR2 is FQGNSA. The CDR3 sequence: CASSRTRTEKLFF. The CDR3 DNA reads TGTGCCAGCAGCCGGACAAGGACGGAAAAACTGTTTTTT.

The chain uses TRBV14 and TRBJ2-7, with 8 bases identical to TRBD1. The V and J ends lost 1 base and 5 bases, in that order; junction bases with no gene match: 10. Germline values: CDR1 SGHDN, CDR2 FVKESK. The CDR3 runs 16 residues. DNA of the CDR3: TGTGCCAGCAGCCAAGTTTTTTTGGACAGGGAGAACGAGCAGTACTTC. Its translation: CASSQVFLDRENEQYF.

The V and J genes are TRBV6-1 and TRBJ2-1; 7 bases map to TRBD1. J gave up 1 base and V 3 bases, and 6 bases lay outside the gene matches. CDR1 is MNHNS and CDR2 is SASEGT in the germline V gene. CDR3 length: 16 residues. The CDR3 DNA follows: TGTGCCAGCAGTGAGAGAACAGGGGTTTCCTACAATGAGCAGTTCTTC. Amino acid sequence: CASSERTGVSYNEQFF.

The chain joins TRBV5-4 to TRBJ2-4; 8 bases line up with TRBD1. V trimming: 3 bases; J trimming: 4 bases; junction bases outside the gene matches: 6. CDR3 length: 15 amino acids. Germline CDR1 and CDR2: SGHNT and YYREEE (reference sequence). As DNA, the CDR3 is TGTGCCAGCAGCTCGCCGGGACAGGCTAAAAACATTCAGTACTTC. It yields the protein CASSSPGQAKNIQYF.

V usage is TRBV5-4 and J usage is TRBJ2-1, with D tentatively TRBD1 (6 bases). The V gene's germline CDR1 is SGHNT and CDR2 YYREEE (reference sequence). The germline V and J ends were trimmed by 6 bases and 15 bases, with 19 bases remaining between them. The CDR3 runs to 12 residues. CDR3 region: CASTRWGQRRFF. CDR3 sequence (DNA): TGTGCCAGCACCCGTTGGGGGCAACGGAGGTTCTTC.

This clone came up a few times. V usage is TRBV7-9 and J usage is TRBJ1-2; 9 nucleotides line up with TRBD1. The germline CDR1 and CDR2 sequences are SEHNR and FQNEAQ (reference sequence). Trimming at V came to 1 base and at J to 2 bases, leaving 5 bases not matched to a gene. The CDR3 sequence is 16 residues long. Here the CDR3 reads CASSLGSGQGNYGYTF. CDR3 nucleotide sequence: TGTGCCAGCAGCTTAGGTTCGGGACAGGGAAACTATGGCTACACCTTC.

V is TRBV27 and J is TRBJ2-1; TRBD2 might be the D (5 bases). Germline V gene data show CDR1 as MNHEY and CDR2 as SMNVEV (reference sequence). The CDR3 length is 16 residues. Deletions cut 6 bases from V and 0 bases from J, with 15 bases between. The DNA for the CDR3 is TGTGCCAGCAGGGCAGCGGTAAGGAGCTCCTACAATGAGCAGTTCTTC. Translation gives CASRAAVRSSYNEQFF.

The chain couples TRBV5-1 to TRBJ1-2; 9 positions match TRBD1. In germline, CDR1 is SGHRS, CDR2 YFSETQ. With 4 bases clipped from V and 5 bases from J, the junction kept 6 bases outside the gene matches. CDR3 length: 14 amino acids. The DNA for the CDR3 is TGCGCCAGCAGCGGACCCGGGACAGGGTATGGCTACACCTTC. This encodes CASSGPGTGYGYTF.

The rearrangement uses TRBV5-4 and TRBJ2-2; TRBD2 is a possible D gene (5 bases). The CDR3 extends over 14 amino acids. Germline CDR1 SGHNT, CDR2 YYREEE (reference sequence). Trimming shortened V by 0 bases and J by 7 bases, and 10 bases separated the two germline ends. The CDR3 bases are TGTGCCAGCAGCTTGGCCGGGGTCAGCGGGGAGCTGTTTTTT. Amino acids: CASSLAGVSGELFF.

V is TRBV27 and J is TRBJ2-3; 7 bases fit TRBD2. This CDR3 has 17 residues. V shed 6 bases, J shed 0 bases, and the junction held 12 bases outside the gene matches. From germline, CDR1 is MNHEY and CDR2 SMNVEV (reference sequence). The CDR3 bases are TGTGCCAGCAGCCTGATTAAGGTTAGCGGGAGCACAGATACGCAGTATTTT. Translating gives CASSLIKVSGSTDTQYF.

This clone was seen more than once but under ten times. The chain employs TRBV7-9 and TRBJ2-1; D not certain. Trimming pared 1 base from V and 7 bases from J, leaving 5 bases between. Germline V CDR1 and CDR2: SEHNR, FQNEAQ (reference sequence). The CDR3 is 12 amino acids. The CDR3 region has the DNA TGTGCCAGCAGCTTAGAGCGAAATGAGCAGTTCTTC. This gives the protein CASSLERNEQFF.

This chain connects TRBV11-2 to TRBJ1-2; 9 bases agree with TRBD1. Germline CDR1 and CDR2: SGHAT and FQNNGV. Losses at the gene ends were 3 bases for V and 4 bases for J; bases not matched to a gene: 3. The CDR3 contains 14 residues. CDR3 coding DNA: TGTGCCAGCAGCTTCGGGACAGGGTGCTATGGCTACACCTTC. Residues: CASSFGTGCYGYTF.

As for this clone: At one end, the junction sequence differs from germline, possibly due to a read error. Within the sample, other DNA sequences also encode this same CDR3. This CDR3 is CASSDRGLGENEQYF. The CDR3, as DNA: TGCGCCAGCAGTGACAGGGGGCTTGGAGAAAACGAGCAGTACTTC. The chain links TRBV25-1 to TRBJ2-7, with 10 bases aligning to TRBD1. This CDR3 region has 15 residues. CDR1 is MGHDK, CDR2 SYGVNS, per germline.

The chain carries TRBV4-1 and TRBJ2-5; 9 nucleotides line up with TRBD1. V dropped 1 base and J dropped 6; count of bases not matched to a gene: 12. The germline CDR1 and CDR2 sequences are MGHRA and YSYEKL. This CDR3 has 17 amino acids. CDR3 sequence: CASSQGFGTGIQKTQYF. The DNA of the CDR3 is TGCGCCAGCAGCCAAGGGTTTGGGACAGGGATTCAAAAGACCCAGTACTTC.

This sequence joins TRBV6-1 and TRBJ2-7; 8 bases line up with TRBD2. The CDR3 is made up of 14 amino acids. J lost 7 bases, V lost 9 bases, and 14 bases had no gene match. The germline V gene encodes CDR1 MNHNS and CDR2 SASEGT. CDR3 nucleotide sequence: TGTGCCAGTGGGGTAGCGGGAATCCGGGAAGAGCAGTACTTC. It is translated as CASGVAGIREEQYF.

The chain has TRBV2 and TRBJ2-1; 8 bases map to TRBD2. V shed 4 bases and J 4 bases; nucleotides not matched to a gene: 3. Germline lookup yields CDR1 SNHLY and CDR2 FYNNEI. The CDR3 has 14 amino acids. CDR3 sequence reads: CASSGGRNYNEQFF. The CDR3 DNA sequence: TGTGCCAGCAGTGGCGGGAGGAATTACAATGAGCAGTTCTTC.

The chain combines TRBV7-9 with TRBJ1-3; no firm D call. The CDR3 extends over 12 amino acids. Per the germline V gene, CDR1 is SEHNR and CDR2 is FQNEAQ (reference sequence). Trimming stripped 4 bases from V and 8 bases from J, with 9 bases between. The CDR3 loop reads CASSYDQDTIYF. The CDR3 region has the DNA TGTGCCAGCAGCTATGATCAGGACACCATATATTTT.

The chain recombines TRBV9 with TRBJ2-5; D perhaps matches TRBD1 (5 bases). CDR3 length equals 16 residues. CDR1 and CDR2 (germline): SGDLS, YYNGEE. Trimming removed 4 bases from V and 1 base from J, with 17 bases in between. For the CDR3, the DNA is TGTGCCAGCAGCACCAACCCTCAGGGTTTCCAAGAGACCCAGTACTTC. It yields the protein CASSTNPQGFQETQYF.

This rearrangement joins TRBV10-2 to TRBJ2-3; a weak D match, TRBD1 (6 bases). Germline lookup yields CDR1 WSHSY and CDR2 SAAADI. V lost 2 bases, J lost 6 bases, and 12 bases lay in between. This CDR3 has 14 amino acids. CDR3 loop: CASSEIQGKDTQYF. CDR3 sequence (DNA): TGCGCCAGCAGTGAGATCCAGGGGAAGGATACGCAGTATTTT.

This chain uses TRBV27 with TRBJ1-5; 7 bases match TRBD1. J lost 0 bases, V lost 6 bases, and 11 bases had no gene match. CDR1 is MNHEY and CDR2 is SMNVEV in the germline V gene (reference sequence). The CDR3 spans 17 residues. The CDR3 spells CASRPYAGTDSNQPQHF. The CDR3 DNA follows: TGTGCCAGCAGACCATACGCTGGGACAGATAGCAATCAGCCCCAGCATTTT.

The chain links TRBV6-5 to TRBJ2-1, with D hard to call. Germline V gene lookup returns CDR1 MNHEY and CDR2 SVGAGI. V lost 5 bases and J 0 bases, leaving 11 bases between the germline ends. The CDR3 totals 15 residues. Here the CDR3 DNA reads TGTGCCAGCAGTCGTAGCATAGGCTCCTACAATGAGCAGTTCTTC. Its protein is CASSRSIGSYNEQFF.

The rearrangement joins TRBV5-6 to TRBJ2-7; possible D gene TRBD1, 6 bases. The V gene lost 0 bases and the J gene lost 4 bases, with 17 bases spanning the gap. The germline V gene has CDR1 SGHDT and CDR2 YYEEEE. The CDR3 runs to 16 residues. CDR3: CASSLDRDSEPYEQYF. In nucleotides, the CDR3 is TGTGCCAGCAGCTTGGACAGGGATAGTGAACCGTACGAGCAGTACTTC.

The chain has TRBV6-1 and TRBJ2-3; TRBD2 aligns across 7 bases. Trimming cost V 2 bases and J 2 bases; bases outside gene matches: 7. This CDR3 has 16 amino acids. Germline V CDR1 and CDR2: MNHNS, SASEGT. In nucleotides, the CDR3 is TGTGCCAGCAGTGAACCCGCGGGAGCCTTCACAGATACGCAGTATTTT. Amino acids: CASSEPAGAFTDTQYF.

The CDR3 DNA reads as TGCGCCAGCAGCTTGGGGGGCTCCGAAAGTACAGATACGCAGTATTTT. This translates into CASSLGGSESTDTQYF. V usage is TRBV5-1 and J usage is TRBJ2-3; possible D gene TRBD1, 5 bases. CDR3 length: 16 residues. Per germline, CDR1 SGHRS and CDR2 YFSETQ. Trimming shortened V by 0 bases and J by 3 bases, and 14 bases separated the two germline ends.

Here the CDR3 reads CASSLRLAGDYEQYF. The CDR3 DNA reads TGTGCCAGCAGCTTAAGGCTAGCGGGAGACTACGAGCAGTACTTC. V usage is TRBV7-3 and J usage is TRBJ2-7; TRBD2 agrees at 10 bases. The CDR3 extends over 15 amino acids. CDR1 is SGHTA, CDR2 FQGTGA, per germline. V lost 1 base and J lost 3; bases outside the gene matches: 3. Combining the CDR3 with reference TRBV7-3 and TRBJ2-7 gives the whole variable domain GAGVSQTPSNKVTEKGKYVELRCDPISGHTALYWYRQSLGQGPEFLIYFQGTGAADDSGLPNDRFFAVRPEGSVSTLKIQRTERGDSAVYLCASSLRLAGDYEQYFGPGTRLTVT.